This T cell receptor (beta chain) comes out of a study of cytomegalovirus exposure and HLA in healthy donors. Study outcomes and limitations: Prior analysis indicated that the majority of TCR beta V segments exhibited productivity approximately 87% or approximately 30% of the time.

The PCR used 60 Vbeta and 13 Jbeta primers. Libraries were prepared by immunoSEQ multiplex PCR; TCRdb keeps only in-frame clonotypes and omits some of them. Among about 230,000 clones listed, over 75% were seen once. CDR1 is LNHDA and CDR2 is SQIVND in the germline V gene (reference sequence). The CDR3 sequence is 15 residues long. Between the trimmed V and J ends, which lost 6 bases and 0 bases, there was a span of 11 bases. To note about this clone: Its antigen is undetermined.

The chain is built from TRBV19 and TRBJ1-4; D is possibly TRBD1 (5 bases). The receptor's source is a human donor in good health. Input material: PBMCs. Here the CDR3 reads CASRQTGATNEKLFF. Here the CDR3 DNA reads TGTGCCAGTAGACAAACAGGAGCAACTAATGAAAAACTGTTTTTT.